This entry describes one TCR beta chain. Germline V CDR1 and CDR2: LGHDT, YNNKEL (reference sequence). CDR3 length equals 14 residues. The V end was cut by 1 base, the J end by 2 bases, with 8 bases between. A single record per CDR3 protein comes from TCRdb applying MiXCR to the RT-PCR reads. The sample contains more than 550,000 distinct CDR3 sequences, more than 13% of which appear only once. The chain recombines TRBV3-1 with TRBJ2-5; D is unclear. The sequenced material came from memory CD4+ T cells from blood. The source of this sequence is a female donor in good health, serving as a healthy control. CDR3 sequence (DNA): TGTGCCAGCAGCCAAGGGACGTGGCAAGAGACCCAGTACTTC. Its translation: CASSQGTWQETQYF.